This T cell receptor (beta chain) was found in a study of a mutant IDH1 vaccine in newly diagnosed glioma. Whole-study context: Patients got their first vaccination 4-6 weeks after radiotherapy alone, or with temozolomide cycles.

J lost 7 bases, V lost 6 bases, and 7 bases had no gene match. Germline CDR1 is PRHDT and CDR2 is FYEKMQ (reference sequence). This CDR3 region has 15 residues. Study-wide results and limits: Pseudoprogression appears to have had no connection to changes in top peripheral T cell clonotypes.

Clones were read by immunoSEQ multiplex PCR, and TCRdb kept only the in-frame ones, dropping some. The sample has approximately 84,000 clones; approximately 78% are singletons. This clone showed up just a few times. Antigen specificity is unknown. Regarding time point: week 47, end of study. In every dose of vaccine, 300 ug of mutant IDH1 20-mer peptide was given alongside topical imiquimod. Scheduled for weeks 1, 3, 5, 7, 11, 15, 19 and 23, eight vaccinations were given to patients. The chain recombines TRBV13 with TRBJ2-1, with 12 bases lining up with TRBD2. Sequencing was performed on PBMCs, taken from a glioma patient whose treatment included an IDH1 peptide vaccine. The origin of this receptor is a man aged 35-49 years with glioma. The chain's CDR3 is CASRPGLAGWNEQFF. In DNA form, the CDR3 reads TGTGCCAGCAGGCCCGGACTAGCGGGATGGAATGAGCAGTTCTTC.